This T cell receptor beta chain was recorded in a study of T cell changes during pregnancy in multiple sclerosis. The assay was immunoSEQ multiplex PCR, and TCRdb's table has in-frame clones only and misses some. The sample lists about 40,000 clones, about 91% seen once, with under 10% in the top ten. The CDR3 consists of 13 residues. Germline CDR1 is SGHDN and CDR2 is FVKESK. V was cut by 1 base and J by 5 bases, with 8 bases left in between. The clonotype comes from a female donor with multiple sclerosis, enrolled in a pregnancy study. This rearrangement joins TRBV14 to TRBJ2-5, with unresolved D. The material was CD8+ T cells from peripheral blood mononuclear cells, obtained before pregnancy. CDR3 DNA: TGTGCCAGCAGCCAAGTTGGAGTCGAGACCCAGTACTTC. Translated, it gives CASSQVGVETQYF.